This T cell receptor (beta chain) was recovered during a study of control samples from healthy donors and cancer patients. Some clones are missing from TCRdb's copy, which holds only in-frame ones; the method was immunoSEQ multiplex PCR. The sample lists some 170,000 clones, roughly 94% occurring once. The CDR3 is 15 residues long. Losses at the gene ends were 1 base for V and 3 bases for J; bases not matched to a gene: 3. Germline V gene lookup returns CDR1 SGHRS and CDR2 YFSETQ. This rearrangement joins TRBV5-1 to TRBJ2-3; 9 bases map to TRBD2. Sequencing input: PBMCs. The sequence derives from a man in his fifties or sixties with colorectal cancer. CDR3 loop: CASSLRGGATDTQYF. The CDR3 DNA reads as TGCGCCAGCAGCTTGCGCGGGGGGGCAACAGATACGCAGTATTTT. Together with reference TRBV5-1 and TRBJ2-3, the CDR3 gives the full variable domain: KAGVTQTPRYLIKTRGQQVTLSCSPISGHRSVSWYQQTPGQGLQFLFEYFSETQRNKGNFPGRFSGRQFSNSRSEMNVSTLELGDSALYLCASSLRGGATDTQYFGPGTRLTVL.